This T cell receptor beta chain was recorded in a study of blood T cell repertoires in COVID-19. Trimming stripped 0 bases from V and 0 bases from J, with 15 bases between. CDR1 is SGHRS and CDR2 is YFSETQ in the germline V gene. This CDR3 is 18 amino acids long. Here immunoSEQ multiplex PCR was the method, and the copy in TCRdb shows in-frame clones only, minus some. The sample includes about 200,000 clones, 86% of them seen just once. The specimen was peripheral blood. This sequence was found in a woman in her forties or fifties with COVID-19, enrolled during active disease. The J gene is TRBJ2-2, the V gene TRBV5-1; D is possibly TRBD1 (5 bases). DNA of the CDR3: TGCGCCAGCAGCTTGGCCGTCAGGGTTCAATCGAACACCGGGGAGCTGTTTTTT. It is translated as CASSLAVRVQSNTGELFF.